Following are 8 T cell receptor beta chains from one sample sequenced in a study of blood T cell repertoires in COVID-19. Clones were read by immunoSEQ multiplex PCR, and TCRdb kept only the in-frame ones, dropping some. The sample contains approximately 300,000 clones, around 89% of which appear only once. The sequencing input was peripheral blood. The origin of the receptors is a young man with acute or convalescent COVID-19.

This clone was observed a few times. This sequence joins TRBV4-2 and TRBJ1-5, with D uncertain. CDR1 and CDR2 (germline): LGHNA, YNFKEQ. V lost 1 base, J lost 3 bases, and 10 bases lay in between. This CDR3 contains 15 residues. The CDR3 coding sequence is TGTGCCAGCAGCCAAGGTGGTCAGTACAATCAGCCCCAGCATTTT. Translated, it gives CASSQGGQYNQPQHF.

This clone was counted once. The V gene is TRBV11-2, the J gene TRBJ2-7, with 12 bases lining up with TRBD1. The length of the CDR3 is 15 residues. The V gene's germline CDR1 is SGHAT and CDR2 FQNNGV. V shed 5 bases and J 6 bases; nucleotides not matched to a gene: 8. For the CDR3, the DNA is TGTGCCAGCAGCCCCCAAGGGACAGGGGGCTTCGAGCAGTACTTC. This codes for CASSPQGTGGFEQYF.

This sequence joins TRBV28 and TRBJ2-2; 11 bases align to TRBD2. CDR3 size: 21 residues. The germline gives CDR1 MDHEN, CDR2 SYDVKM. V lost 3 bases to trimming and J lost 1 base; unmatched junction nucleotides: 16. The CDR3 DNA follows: TGTGCCAGCAGTTTGATTAGTAGGTTCGGGACTAGCGGTTGGAACACCGGGGAGCTGTTTTTT. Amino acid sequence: CASSLISRFGTSGWNTGELFF.

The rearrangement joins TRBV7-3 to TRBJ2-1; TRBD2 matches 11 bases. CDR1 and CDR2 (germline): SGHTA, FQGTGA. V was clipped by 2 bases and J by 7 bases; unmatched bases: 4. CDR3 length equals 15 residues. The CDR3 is CASSLLAGGGNEQFF. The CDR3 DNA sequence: TGTGCCAGCAGCTTACTAGCGGGGGGCGGGAATGAGCAGTTCTTC.

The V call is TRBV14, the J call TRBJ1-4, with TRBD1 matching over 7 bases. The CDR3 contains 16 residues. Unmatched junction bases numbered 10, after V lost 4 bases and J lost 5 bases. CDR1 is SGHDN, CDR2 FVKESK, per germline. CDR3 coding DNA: TGTGCCAGCAGCCGTCTCCGGACAGGCCCAAATGAAAAACTGTTTTTT. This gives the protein CASSRLRTGPNEKLFF. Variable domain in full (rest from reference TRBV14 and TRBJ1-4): EAGVTQFPSHSVIEKGQTVTLRCDPISGHDNLYWYRRVMGKEIKFLLHFVKESKQDESGMPNNRFLAERTGGTYSTLKVQPAELEDSGVYFCASSRLRTGPNEKLFFGSGTQLSVL.

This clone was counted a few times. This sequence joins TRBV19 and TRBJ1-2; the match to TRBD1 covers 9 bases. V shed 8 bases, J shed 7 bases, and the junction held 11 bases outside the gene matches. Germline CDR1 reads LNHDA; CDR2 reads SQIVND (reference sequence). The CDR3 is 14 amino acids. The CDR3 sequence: CASSVQGALSGYTF. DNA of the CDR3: TGTGCCAGTTCTGTACAGGGGGCGCTGAGTGGCTACACCTTC.

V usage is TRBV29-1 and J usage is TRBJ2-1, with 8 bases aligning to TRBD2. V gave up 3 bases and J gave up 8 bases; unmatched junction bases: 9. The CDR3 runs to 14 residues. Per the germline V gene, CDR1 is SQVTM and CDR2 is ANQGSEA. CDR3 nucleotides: TGCAGCGTTGAGGCGGCTAGCGGGTTAGATGAGCAGTTCTTC. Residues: CSVEAASGLDEQFF.

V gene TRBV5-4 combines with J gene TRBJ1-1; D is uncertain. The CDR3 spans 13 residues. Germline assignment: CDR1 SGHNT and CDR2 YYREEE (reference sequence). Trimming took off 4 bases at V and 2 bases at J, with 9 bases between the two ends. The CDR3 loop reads CASSSSLNTEAFF. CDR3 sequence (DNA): TGTGCCAGCAGCAGTTCACTAAACACTGAAGCTTTCTTT.